Below, 16 T cell receptor beta chains from the same sample are listed, as sequenced in a study of spatial heterogeneity in lung cancer. Sample time point: sample taken at primary tumor resection. Without sorting, whole RNA was sequenced from tumor, nontumor lung or frozen PBMC. From the 5' RACE reads, TCRdb called clonotypes with MiXCR, one entry per CDR3 protein. The data contain roughly 82,000 distinct CDR3 sequences, roughly 12% of them seen just once; the ten biggest clones take up 4.5% to 5.5%. Sequencing used PBMCs, obtained at surgery. These TCRs come from a male donor with early-stage non-small cell lung cancer.

The CDR3 DNA is TGTGCCAGCAGCTTGTCGGGGTCGGTCGCGGAAAAACTGTTTTTT. This translates into CASSLSGSVAEKLFF. This chain links TRBV7-9 with TRBJ1-4; D gene uncertain. Germline V CDR1 and CDR2: SEHNR, FQNEAQ (reference sequence). CDR3 length: 15 amino acids. Trimming removed 3 bases from V and 8 bases from J, with 16 bases in between.

This clonotype was seen a few times. The chain links TRBV19 to TRBJ1-5, with D possibly TRBD1 on 6 matching bases. Deletions cut 3 bases from V and 3 bases from J, with 9 bases between. The CDR3 contains 14 residues. Looked up from germline, CDR1 is LNHDA and CDR2 is SQIVND (reference sequence). In DNA, the CDR3 is TGTGCCAGTAGTATGGCAGGGGTCAATCAGCCCCAGCATTTT. As protein: CASSMAGVNQPQHF.

This chain joins TRBV9 and TRBJ2-5; D perhaps matches TRBD2 (6 bases). CDR3 size: 12 residues. Trimming stripped 3 bases from V and 5 bases from J, with 8 bases between. CDR1 SGDLS and CDR2 YYNGEE come from the germline V gene. CDR3: CASSAEGETQYF. The CDR3 DNA reads as TGTGCCAGCAGCGCGGAGGGGGAGACCCAGTACTTC.

This clonotype was seen only a few times. The CDR3 reads CASSLTGEGDTQYF. The CDR3, as DNA: TGTGCCAGCAGTTTAACCGGGGAAGGAGATACGCAGTATTTT. This chain joins TRBV28 and TRBJ2-3; TRBD2 might be the D (5 bases). This CDR3 region has 14 residues. The V gene's germline CDR1 is MDHEN and CDR2 SYDVKM. V was shortened by 2 bases and J by 5 bases, with 11 bases between the two germline ends.

This sequence joins TRBV30 and TRBJ2-7; 10 bases are a match to TRBD1. The germline V gene encodes CDR1 GTSNPN and CDR2 SVGIG (reference sequence). V lost 3 bases, J lost 3 bases, and 14 bases stayed unmatched. This CDR3 comprises 17 residues. The chain's CDR3 is CAWRTPVGRDRGYEQYF. The CDR3 nucleotides read TGTGCCTGGAGAACCCCCGTCGGCCGGGACAGGGGCTACGAGCAGTACTTC.

The chain uses TRBV13 and TRBJ1-1; D might be TRBD1 (5 bases). In germline, CDR1 is PRHDT, CDR2 FYEKMQ (reference sequence). The V and J ends lost 4 bases and 1 base respectively, with 13 bases between them. CDR3 length equals 15 residues. The CDR3 nucleotides read TGTGCCAGCAGCTCACGAGCCCAGGGGAACACTGAAGCTTTCTTT. As protein: CASSSRAQGNTEAFF. Full variable domain (missing parts from reference TRBV13 and TRBJ1-1): AAGVIQSPRHLIKEKRETATLKCYPIPRHDTVYWYQQGPGQDPQFLISFYEKMQSDKGSIPDRFSAQQFSDYHSELNMSSLELGDSALYFCASSSRAQGNTEAFFGQGTRLTVV.

The rearrangement links TRBV15 to TRBJ2-1; D call uncertain. The CDR3 has 15 residues. V lost 0 bases to trimming and J lost 6 bases, with 12 bases between them. Per the germline V gene, CDR1 is LNHNV and CDR2 is YYDKDF (reference sequence). CDR3 in DNA: TGTGCCACCAGCAGAGAACCGGGCCTCGGCAATGAGCAGTTCTTC. Its translation: CATSREPGLGNEQFF.

This clonotype turned up a few times. J is TRBJ2-1 and V is TRBV28, with a tentative D call TRBD2 (6 bases). Trimming shortened V by 2 bases and J by 8 bases, and 25 bases separated the two germline ends. The CDR3 is made up of 18 amino acids. CDR1 and CDR2 (germline): MDHEN, SYDVKM. The CDR3 coding sequence is TGTGCCAGCAGTTTAAGCGGGTTTGGACTACCGACGCGGGATGAGCAGTTCTTC. Translation gives CASSLSGFGLPTRDEQFF.

J is TRBJ2-1 and V is TRBV27; D remains unclear. The V end was cut by 3 bases, the J end by 7 bases, with 7 bases between. In germline, CDR1 is MNHEY, CDR2 SMNVEV (reference sequence). The CDR3 loop spans 12 amino acids. This CDR3 is CASSLNKNEQFF. DNA for the CDR3: TGTGCCAGCAGTTTGAACAAGAATGAGCAGTTCTTC.

This chain joins TRBV19 and TRBJ2-1; 14 bases line up with TRBD2. Germline V gives CDR1 LNHDA, CDR2 SQIVND (reference sequence). The CDR3 is made up of 15 amino acids. V lost 7 bases and J lost 10; bases outside the gene matches: 9. Written as DNA, the CDR3 is TGTGCCAGTATCCCGGGGACTAGCGGGAGTAAGGAGCAGTTCTTC. It encodes CASIPGTSGSKEQFF.

This clonotype was observed a handful of times. The V call is TRBV12-3 or TRBV12-4, the J call TRBJ2-7, with TRBD1 matching over 8 bases. The CDR3 sequence is 12 residues long. V shed 5 bases and J 6 bases; nucleotides not matched to a gene: 3. CDR3 bases: TGTGCCAGCAGTGTCGACAGGGGCGAGCAGTACTTC. This encodes CASSVDRGEQYF.

In its sample, this clonotype was seen many times. V and J are TRBV30 and TRBJ2-3; 9 bases align to TRBD1. V trimming: 4 bases; J trimming: 4 bases; junction bases outside the gene matches: 6. CDR3 length: 14 residues. Per germline, CDR1 GTSNPN and CDR2 SVGIG (reference sequence). The CDR3 nucleotides are TGTGCCTGGACGGGACAGGGTTGGGCAGATACGCAGTATTTT. Its translation is CAWTGQGWADTQYF.

This chain links TRBV5-1 with TRBJ2-2, with no clear D. The CDR3 runs to 16 residues. V lost 1 base, J lost 4 bases, and 14 bases lay in between. Germline CDR1 is SGHRS and CDR2 is YFSETQ. The CDR3: CASSLSLVGPTGELFF. DNA of the CDR3: TGCGCCAGCAGCTTGTCTCTAGTTGGGCCCACCGGGGAGCTGTTTTTT.

In its sample, this clonotype was seen many times. V usage is TRBV6-6 and J usage is TRBJ1-2; D remains ambiguous. Looked up from germline, CDR1 is MNHNY and CDR2 is SVGAGI (reference sequence). The CDR3 is 14 amino acids. Trimming took 6 bases from V and 4 from J, leaving 15 bases between them. CDR3: CASSLDLIGYGYTF. Here the CDR3 DNA reads TGTGCCAGCAGCCTGGATTTAATCGGCTATGGCTACACCTTC.

The chain employs TRBV12-3 or TRBV12-4 and TRBJ1-5; no firm D call. The CDR3 is 18 amino acids. V lost 7 bases to trimming and J lost 0 bases, with 22 bases between them. As DNA, the CDR3 is TGTGCCAGCACTCTACAAGCGTCGACGGTTAATAGCAATCAGCCCCAGCATTTT. It is translated as CASTLQASTVNSNQPQHF.

This clonotype has only a few counts. The V and J genes are TRBV29-1 and TRBJ2-3; 9 bases are shared with TRBD1. Trimming took 1 base from V and 4 from J; bases not matched to a gene: 9. This CDR3 comprises 16 residues. Germline CDR1 is SQVTM and CDR2 is ANQGSEA. In DNA, the CDR3 is TGCAGCGTTGAAGGGGTATCGGGACAGGGTCCAGATACGCAGTATTTT. Translation: CSVEGVSGQGPDTQYF.